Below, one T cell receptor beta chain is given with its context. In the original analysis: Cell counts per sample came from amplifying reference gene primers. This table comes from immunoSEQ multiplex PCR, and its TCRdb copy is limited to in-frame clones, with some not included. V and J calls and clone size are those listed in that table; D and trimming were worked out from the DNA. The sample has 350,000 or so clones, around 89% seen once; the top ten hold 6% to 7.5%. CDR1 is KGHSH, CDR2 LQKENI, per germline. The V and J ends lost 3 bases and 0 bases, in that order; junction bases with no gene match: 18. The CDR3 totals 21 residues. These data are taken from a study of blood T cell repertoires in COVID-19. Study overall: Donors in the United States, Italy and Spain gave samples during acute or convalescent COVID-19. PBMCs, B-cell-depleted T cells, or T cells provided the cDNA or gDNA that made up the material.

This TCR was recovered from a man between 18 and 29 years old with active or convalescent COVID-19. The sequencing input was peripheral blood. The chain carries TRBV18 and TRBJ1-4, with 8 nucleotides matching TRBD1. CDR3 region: CASSPTGVVYRLSATNEKLFF. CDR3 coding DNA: TGTGCCAGCTCACCGACAGGGGTCGTTTATCGGCTATCTGCAACTAATGAAAAACTGTTTTTT.